These 14 T cell receptor beta chains were all obtained from the same sample, sequenced in a study of T and B cells in COVID-19 patients. BIOMED2 TRB-A/B primer pools were used in multiplex TRB PCR. TCRdb reprocessed the multiplex PCR reads with MiXCR, giving one entry per CDR3 protein. The sample lists some 9,100 distinct CDR3 sequences; around 30% were seen once. TRB was amplified from around 250-500 ng of blood genomic DNA. The sample comprised blood. The receptors here all came from a human donor who had recovered from COVID-19.

This clonotype is labeled as medium-sized (0.01 to 0.1%). The chain employs TRBV19 and TRBJ2-1, with TRBD1 matching 9 bases. Germline V gives CDR1 LNHDA, CDR2 SQIVND (reference sequence). This CDR3 comprises 16 residues. The junction had 9 bases not matched to a gene; V was cut back by 0 bases and J by 9 bases. The CDR3 bases are TGTGCCAGTAGTATAGATCTGAGACAGGGGGTCGGTGAGCAGTTCTTC. Translated, it gives CASSIDLRQGVGEQFF.

By its share, this clonotype is medium-sized (0.01 to 0.1%). The chain has TRBV19 and TRBJ1-5; D is unclear. Germline-derived CDR1 and CDR2 are LNHDA and SQIVND (reference sequence). V lost 3 bases, J lost 3 bases, and 9 bases lay in between. The CDR3 spans 14 residues. The CDR3 region has the DNA TGTGCCAGTAGTATTGACGGGCCCAATCAGCCCCAGCATTTT. This sequence encodes CASSIDGPNQPQHF.

This chain links TRBV7-2 with TRBJ2-2; maybe TRBD2 (6 bases). The V and J ends lost 1 base and 7 bases respectively, with 13 bases between them. Per germline, CDR1 SGHTA and CDR2 FQGNSA. The CDR3 totals 15 residues. The CDR3 reads CASSLERPGVGELFF. The CDR3 nucleotides are TGTGCCAGCAGCTTAGAACGGCCGGGGGTCGGGGAGCTGTTTTTT.

This chain joins TRBV7-6 and TRBJ1-6; 7 bases match TRBD1. Per germline, CDR1 SGHVS and CDR2 FNYEAQ. The V segment lost 5 bases and the J segment 10 bases; nucleotides outside the gene matches: 14. The CDR3 covers 16 residues. The CDR3 spells CASSPTPRGGRSPLHF. The DNA of the CDR3 is TGTGCCAGCAGCCCTACCCCGAGAGGGGGCCGATCACCCCTCCACTTT.

This clonotype has a handful of counts. The J gene is TRBJ1-2, the V gene TRBV5-4, with a possible D match to TRBD1 (6 bases). The V and J ends lost 0 bases and 6 bases respectively, with 9 bases between them. Per germline, CDR1 SGHNT and CDR2 YYREEE (reference sequence). The CDR3 is 13 amino acids. The CDR3: CASSLDRADGYTF. CDR3 bases: TGTGCCAGCAGCTTGGACAGGGCGGATGGCTACACCTTC. Complete variable domain (other parts from reference TRBV5-4 and TRBJ1-2): ETGVTQSPTHLIKTRGQQVTLRCSSQSGHNTVSWYQQALGQGPQFIFQYYREEENGRGNFPPRFSGLQFPNYSSELNVNALELDDSALYLCASSLDRADGYTFGSGTRLTVV.

This clonotype has only a few counts. Here the CDR3 DNA reads TGTGCCAGCAGACAGGACGTTGAGGGTGGCTACACCTTC. Translated: CASRQDVEGGYTF. V is TRBV6-5 and J is TRBJ1-2; D may be TRBD1 (5 bases). Trimming stripped 6 bases from V and 7 bases from J, with 15 bases between. Per the germline V gene, CDR1 is MNHEY and CDR2 is SVGAGI. The CDR3 length is 13 residues.

This clonotype was detected a few times. The chain recombines TRBV19 with TRBJ2-6; TRBD1 matches at 8 bases. The ends lost 7 bases at V and 4 bases at J; junction bases unmatched: 9. The germline gives CDR1 LNHDA, CDR2 SQIVND (reference sequence). This CDR3 has 16 residues. The CDR3 is CASTDRGGTGANVLTF. The CDR3 DNA sequence: TGTGCCAGTACAGACAGGGGTGGCACCGGGGCCAACGTCCTGACTTTC.

J is TRBJ2-3 and V is TRBV5-5, with 10 bases aligning to TRBD1. CDR3 length: 15 residues. V lost 3 bases and J lost 4; bases outside the gene matches: 5. Germline loops: CDR1 SGHKS, CDR2 YYEKEE (reference sequence). The CDR3 protein is CASSSGTGAADTQYF. DNA for the CDR3: TGTGCCAGCAGCTCAGGGACAGGGGCCGCAGATACGCAGTATTTT.

By sample fraction, this clonotype is medium-sized. The chain uses TRBV13 and TRBJ2-3; D not resolved. This CDR3 has 16 amino acids. Trimming stripped 5 bases from V and 4 bases from J, with 19 bases between. Per germline, CDR1 PRHDT and CDR2 FYEKMQ (reference sequence). CDR3 sequence: CASSPDMGVQSDTQYF. CDR3 sequence (DNA): TGTGCCAGCAGCCCCGACATGGGCGTACAGTCAGATACGCAGTATTTT.

By share, this clonotype ranks as medium-sized. The rearrangement uses TRBV6-2 or TRBV6-3 and TRBJ2-3, with unresolved D. Trimming cost V 5 bases and J 1 base, with 10 bases left between them. This CDR3 spans 14 amino acids. The germline gives CDR1 MNHEY, CDR2 SVGEGT. CDR3 loop: CASSPPTGTDTQYF. CDR3 DNA: TGTGCCAGCAGTCCCCCCACTGGCACAGATACGCAGTATTTT.

This clonotype is classed as medium-sized. V gene TRBV6-2 or TRBV6-3 combines with J gene TRBJ2-2; D perhaps matches TRBD1 (5 bases). V was cut by 2 bases and J by 4 bases, with 5 bases left in between. In germline, CDR1 is MNHEY, CDR2 SVGEGT. The CDR3 has 13 amino acids. CDR3 protein: CASSYRGTGELFF. For the CDR3, the DNA is TGTGCCAGCAGTTACAGGGGCACCGGGGAGCTGTTTTTT.

There are many counts of this clonotype. The chain links TRBV6-1 to TRBJ2-2; D is unresolved. The V and J ends lost 8 bases and 1 base respectively, with 14 bases between them. Germline V CDR1 and CDR2: MNHNS, SASEGT. The CDR3 has 15 amino acids. CDR3 sequence reads: CASPGGKQNTGELFF. The CDR3 DNA reads as TGTGCCAGCCCGGGTGGGAAACAGAACACCGGGGAGCTGTTTTTT.

This chain links TRBV10-3 with TRBJ1-4; tentative D call: TRBD1 (6 bases). The CDR3 totals 15 residues. Trimming removed 8 bases from V and 8 bases from J, with 21 bases in between. The germline V gene has CDR1 ENHRY and CDR2 SYGVKD. The CDR3 DNA reads as TGTGCCATCGGGACTGGGGCAGGGGTCGAGGAAAAACTGTTTTTT. As protein: CAIGTGAGVEEKLFF.

In its sample, this clonotype ranks as medium-sized. This chain links TRBV6-6 with TRBJ2-2; D ambiguous. The CDR3 consists of 14 residues. From germline, CDR1 is MNHNY and CDR2 SVGAGI (reference sequence). The V end lost 7 bases, the J end lost 5 bases, and 14 bases lay between the germline ends. The CDR3, as DNA: TGTGCCAGCACCCTTCCGTTCGGGACCGGGGAGCTGTTTTTT. Encoded protein: CASTLPFGTGELFF.